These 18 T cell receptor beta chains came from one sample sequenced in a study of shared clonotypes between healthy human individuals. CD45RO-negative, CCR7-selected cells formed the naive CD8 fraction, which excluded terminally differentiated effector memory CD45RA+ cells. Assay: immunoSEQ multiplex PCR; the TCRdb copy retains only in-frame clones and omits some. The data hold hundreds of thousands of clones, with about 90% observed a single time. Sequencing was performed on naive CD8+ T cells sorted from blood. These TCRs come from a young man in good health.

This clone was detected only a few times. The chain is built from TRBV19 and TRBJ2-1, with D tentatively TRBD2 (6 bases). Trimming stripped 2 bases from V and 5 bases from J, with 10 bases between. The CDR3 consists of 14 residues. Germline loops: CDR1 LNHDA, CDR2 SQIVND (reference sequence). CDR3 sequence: CASSILASDNEQFF. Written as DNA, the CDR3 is TGTGCCAGTAGTATACTGGCTAGCGACAATGAGCAGTTCTTC.

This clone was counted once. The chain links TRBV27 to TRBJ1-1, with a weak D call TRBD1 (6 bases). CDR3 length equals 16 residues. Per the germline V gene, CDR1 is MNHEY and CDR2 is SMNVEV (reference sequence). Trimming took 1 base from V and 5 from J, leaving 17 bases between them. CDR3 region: CASSLLRGEVGTEAFF. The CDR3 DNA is TGTGCCAGCAGTTTATTAAGGGGGGAAGTCGGAACTGAAGCTTTCTTT.

Written as DNA, the CDR3 is TGTGCCAGCAGCCTCCGGGGGGCCTGGGTCGGTGGCTACACCTTC. Translated: CASSLRGAWVGGYTF. V is TRBV14 and J is TRBJ1-2, with a tentative D call TRBD1 (6 bases). Germline-derived CDR1 and CDR2 are SGHDN and FVKESK. This CDR3 is 15 amino acids long. V lost 4 bases to trimming and J lost 7 bases, with 19 bases between them.

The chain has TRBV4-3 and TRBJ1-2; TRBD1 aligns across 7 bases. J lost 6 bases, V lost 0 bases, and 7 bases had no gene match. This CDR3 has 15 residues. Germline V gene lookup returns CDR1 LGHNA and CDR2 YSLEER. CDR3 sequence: CASSQDPTGVDGYTF. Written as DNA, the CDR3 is TGCGCCAGCAGCCAAGATCCCACAGGGGTGGATGGCTACACCTTC.

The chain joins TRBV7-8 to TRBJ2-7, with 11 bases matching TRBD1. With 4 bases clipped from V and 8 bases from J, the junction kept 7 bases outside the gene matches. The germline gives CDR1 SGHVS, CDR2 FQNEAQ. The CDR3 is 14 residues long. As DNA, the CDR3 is TGTGCCAGCAGCTACCCGGGACAGGGGGGAAAGCAGTACTTC. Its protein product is CASSYPGQGGKQYF.

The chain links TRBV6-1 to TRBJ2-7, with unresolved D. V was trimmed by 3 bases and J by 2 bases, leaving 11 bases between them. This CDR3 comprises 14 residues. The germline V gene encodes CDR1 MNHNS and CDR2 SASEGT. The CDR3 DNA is TGTGCCAGCAGTGATAGGTGGGCTACCTACGAGCAGTACTTC. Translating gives CASSDRWATYEQYF.

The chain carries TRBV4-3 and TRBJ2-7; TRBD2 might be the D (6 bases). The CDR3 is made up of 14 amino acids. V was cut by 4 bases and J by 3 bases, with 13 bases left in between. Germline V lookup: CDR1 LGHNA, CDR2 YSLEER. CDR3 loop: CASSPGVVGYEQYF. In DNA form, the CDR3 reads TGCGCCAGCAGCCCGGGAGTAGTAGGCTACGAGCAGTACTTC.

The CDR3 protein is CASSLGEGTNQPQHF. CDR3 nucleotides: TGCGCCAGCAGCTTGGGGGAAGGGACGAATCAGCCCCAGCATTTT. The chain carries TRBV5-1 and TRBJ1-5, with a weak D call TRBD1 (5 bases). The germline gives CDR1 SGHRS, CDR2 YFSETQ. This CDR3 spans 15 amino acids. V was shortened by 0 bases and J by 4 bases, with 11 bases between the two germline ends.

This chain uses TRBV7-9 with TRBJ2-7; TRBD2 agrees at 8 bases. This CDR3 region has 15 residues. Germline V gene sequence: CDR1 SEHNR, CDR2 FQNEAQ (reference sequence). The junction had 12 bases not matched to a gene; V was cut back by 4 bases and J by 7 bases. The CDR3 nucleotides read TGTGCCAGCAGCTCAACCCGGGAGGGCCTAAGGGAGCAGTACTTC. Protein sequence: CASSSTREGLREQYF.

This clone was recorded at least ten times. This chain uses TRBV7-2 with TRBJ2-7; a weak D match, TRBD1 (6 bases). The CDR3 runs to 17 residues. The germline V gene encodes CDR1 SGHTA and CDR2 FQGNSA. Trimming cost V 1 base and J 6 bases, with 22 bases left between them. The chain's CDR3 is CASSLGTPTGYGSEQYF. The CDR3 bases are TGTGCCAGCAGCTTAGGCACTCCAACAGGGTACGGAAGCGAGCAGTACTTC.

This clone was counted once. The CDR3 sequence is CASSSGAEAFF. The CDR3 DNA is TGTGCCAGCAGTTCAGGAGCCGAAGCTTTCTTT. J is TRBJ1-1 and V is TRBV28; no clear D gene. Trimming stripped 4 bases from V and 8 bases from J, with 8 bases between. From germline, CDR1 is MDHEN and CDR2 SYDVKM. The CDR3 loop spans 11 amino acids. Using reference TRBV28 and TRBJ1-1 for the parts outside the CDR3, the full variable domain is DVKVTQSSRYLVKRTGEKVFLECVQDMDHENMFWYRQDPGLGLRLIYFSYDVKMKEKGDIPEGYSVSREKKERFSLILESASTNQTSMYLCASSSGAEAFFGQGTRLTVV.

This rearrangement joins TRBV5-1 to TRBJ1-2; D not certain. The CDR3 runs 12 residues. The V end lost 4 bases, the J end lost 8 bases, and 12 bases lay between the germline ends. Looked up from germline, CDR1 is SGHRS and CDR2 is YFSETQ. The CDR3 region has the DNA TGCGCCAGCAGCCCGGGCGTAGTAGGCTACACCTTC. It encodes CASSPGVVGYTF.

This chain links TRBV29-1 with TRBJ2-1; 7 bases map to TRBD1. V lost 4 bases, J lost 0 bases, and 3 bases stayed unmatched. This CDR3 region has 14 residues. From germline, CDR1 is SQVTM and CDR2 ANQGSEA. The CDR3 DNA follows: TGCAGCGTTGCTCGGGACAGCTCCTACAATGAGCAGTTCTTC. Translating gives CSVARDSSYNEQFF.

The CDR3 sequence is CASSFQGTTLNEQYF. The CDR3 DNA reads TGTGCCAGCAGCTTTCAGGGGACTACTCTGAACGAGCAGTACTTC. The chain has TRBV5-4 and TRBJ2-7; a weak D match, TRBD2 (7 bases). The CDR3 is made up of 15 amino acids. Germline values: CDR1 SGHNT, CDR2 YYREEE (reference sequence). Trimming took off 2 bases at V and 5 bases at J, with 17 bases between the two ends.

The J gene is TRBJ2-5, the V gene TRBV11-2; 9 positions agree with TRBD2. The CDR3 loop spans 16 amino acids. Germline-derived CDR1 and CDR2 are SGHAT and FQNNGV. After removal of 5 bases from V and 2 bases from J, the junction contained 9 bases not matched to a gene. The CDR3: CASSPPAGGDQETQYF. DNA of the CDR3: TGTGCCAGCAGCCCCCCGGCGGGGGGGGATCAAGAGACCCAGTACTTC. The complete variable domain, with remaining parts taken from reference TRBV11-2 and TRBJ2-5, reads EAGVAQSPRYKIIEKRQSVAFWCNPISGHATLYWYQQILGQGPKLLIQFQNNGVVDDSQLPKDRFSAERLKGVDSTLKIQPAKLEDSAVYLCASSPPAGGDQETQYFGPGTRLLVL.

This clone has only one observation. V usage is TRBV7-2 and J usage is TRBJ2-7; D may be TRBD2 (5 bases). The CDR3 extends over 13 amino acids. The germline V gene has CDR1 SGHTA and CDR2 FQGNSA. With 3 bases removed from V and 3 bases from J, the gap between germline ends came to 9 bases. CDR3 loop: CASSLRANYEQYF. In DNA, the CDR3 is TGTGCCAGCAGCTTGAGGGCTAACTACGAGCAGTACTTC.

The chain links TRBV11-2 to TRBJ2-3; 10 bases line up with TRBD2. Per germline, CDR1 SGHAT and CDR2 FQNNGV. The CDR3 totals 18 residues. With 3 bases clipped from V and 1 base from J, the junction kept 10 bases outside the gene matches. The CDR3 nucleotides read TGTGCCAGCAGCTTCTCTAGCGGGAGTTACGGCGGCACAGATACGCAGTATTTT. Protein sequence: CASSFSSGSYGGTDTQYF.

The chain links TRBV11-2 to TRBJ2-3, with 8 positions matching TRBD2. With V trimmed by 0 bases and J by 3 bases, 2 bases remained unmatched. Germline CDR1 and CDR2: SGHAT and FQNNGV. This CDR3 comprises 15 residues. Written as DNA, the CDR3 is TGTGCCAGCAGCTTAGATCCGGGGGGGACAGATACGCAGTATTTT. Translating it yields CASSLDPGGTDTQYF.